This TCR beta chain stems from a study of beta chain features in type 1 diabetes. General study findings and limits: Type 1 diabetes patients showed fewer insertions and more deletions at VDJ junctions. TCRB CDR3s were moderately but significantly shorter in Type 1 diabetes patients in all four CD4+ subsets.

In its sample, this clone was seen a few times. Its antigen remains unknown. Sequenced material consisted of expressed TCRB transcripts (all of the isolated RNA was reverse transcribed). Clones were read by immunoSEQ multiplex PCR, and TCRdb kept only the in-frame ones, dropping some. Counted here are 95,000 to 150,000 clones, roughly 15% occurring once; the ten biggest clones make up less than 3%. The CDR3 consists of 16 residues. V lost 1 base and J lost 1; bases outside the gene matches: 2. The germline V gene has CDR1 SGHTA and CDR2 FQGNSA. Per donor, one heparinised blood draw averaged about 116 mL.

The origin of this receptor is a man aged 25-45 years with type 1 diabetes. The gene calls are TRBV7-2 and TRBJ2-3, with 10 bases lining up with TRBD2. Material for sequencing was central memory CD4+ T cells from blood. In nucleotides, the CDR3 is TGTGCCAGCAGCTTAGTCCTAGCGGGGGGCACAGATACGCAGTATTTT. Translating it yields CASSLVLAGGTDTQYF.